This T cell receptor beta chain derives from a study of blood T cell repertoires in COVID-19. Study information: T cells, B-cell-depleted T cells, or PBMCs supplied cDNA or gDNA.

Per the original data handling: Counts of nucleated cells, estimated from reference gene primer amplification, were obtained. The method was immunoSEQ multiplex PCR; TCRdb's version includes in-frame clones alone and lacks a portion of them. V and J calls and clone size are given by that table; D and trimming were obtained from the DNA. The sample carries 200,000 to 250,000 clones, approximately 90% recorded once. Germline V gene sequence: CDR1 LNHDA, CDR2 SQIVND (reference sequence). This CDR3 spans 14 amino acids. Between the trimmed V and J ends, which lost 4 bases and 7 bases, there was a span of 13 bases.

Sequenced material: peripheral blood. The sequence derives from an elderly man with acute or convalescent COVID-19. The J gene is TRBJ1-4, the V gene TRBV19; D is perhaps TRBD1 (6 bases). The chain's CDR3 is CASSRQDGLEKLFF. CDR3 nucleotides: TGTGCCAGTAGTAGACAGGACGGACTTGAAAAACTGTTTTTT. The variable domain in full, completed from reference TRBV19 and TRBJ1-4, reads DGGITQSPKYLFRKEGQNVTLSCEQNLNHDAMYWYRQDPGQGLRLIYYSQIVNDFQKGDIAEGYSVSREKKESFPLTVTSAQKNPTAFYLCASSRQDGLEKLFFGSGTQLSVL.